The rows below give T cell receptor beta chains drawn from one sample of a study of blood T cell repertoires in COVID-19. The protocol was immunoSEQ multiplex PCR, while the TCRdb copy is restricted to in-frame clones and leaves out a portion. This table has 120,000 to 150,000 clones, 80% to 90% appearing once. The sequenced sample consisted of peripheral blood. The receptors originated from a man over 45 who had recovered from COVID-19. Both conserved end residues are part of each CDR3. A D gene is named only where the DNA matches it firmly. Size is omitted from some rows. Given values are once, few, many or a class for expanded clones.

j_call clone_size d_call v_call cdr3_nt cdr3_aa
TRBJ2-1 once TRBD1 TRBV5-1 TGCGCCAGCAGCCCCGGGACAGGAGATTACAATGAGCAGTTCTTC CASSPGTGDYNEQFF
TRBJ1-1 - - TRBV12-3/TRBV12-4 TGTGCCAGCAGATGGACAGAGAACACTGAAGCTTTCTTT CASRWTENTEAFF
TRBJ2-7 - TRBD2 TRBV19 TGTGCCAGTAGTCCAGGGACTAGCGGCTACGAGCAGTACTTC CASSPGTSGYEQYF
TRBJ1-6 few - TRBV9 TGTGCCAGCAGCGCGGGGGTCCTCTATAATTCACCCCTCCACTTT CASSAGVLYNSPLHF
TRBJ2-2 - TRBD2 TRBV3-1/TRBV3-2 TGTGCCAGCAGCCAAGGACTAGCGGGGGCCGGCAGGGGGGAGCTGTTTTTT CASSQGLAGAGRGELFF
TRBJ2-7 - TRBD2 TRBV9 TGTGCCAGCAGCTCGAGCTCGGGACTACCATACGAGCAGTACTTC CASSSSSGLPYEQYF
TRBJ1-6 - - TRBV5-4 TGTGCCAGCAGCTTGGAGCACTTGAATTCACCCCTCCACTTT CASSLEHLNSPLHF
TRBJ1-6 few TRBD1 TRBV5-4 TGTGCCAGCAGCTTCGGGGACAGGGGAAATTCACCCCTCCACTTT CASSFGDRGNSPLHF
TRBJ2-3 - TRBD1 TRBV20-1 TGCAGTGCTAGTCGGGGACAGGGGTCAGATACGCAGTATTTT CSASRGQGSDTQYF
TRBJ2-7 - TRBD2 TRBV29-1 TGCAGCGTTGAGACGGGGGGAGAGCAGTACTTC CSVETGGEQYF
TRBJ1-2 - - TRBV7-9 TGTGCCAGCAGCTCCCAGGGGAACTATGGCTACACCTTC CASSSQGNYGYTF
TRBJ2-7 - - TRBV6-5 TGTGCCAGCAGAGTCAGGGGAAGCTCCTACGAGCAGTACTTC CASRVRGSSYEQYF
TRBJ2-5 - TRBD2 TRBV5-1 TGCGCCAGCAGCACGGGACTAGCGGGGTTCGAGACCCAGTACTTC CASSTGLAGFETQYF
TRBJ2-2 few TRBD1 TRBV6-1 TGTGCCAGCAGTGAAATCAGGGGGCAGGGCACCGGGGAGCTGTTTTTT CASSEIRGQGTGELFF
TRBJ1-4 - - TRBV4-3 TGCGCCAGCAGCCAAGATATGCGCGGGCGAGCGCCTAATGAAAAACTGTTTTTT CASSQDMRGRAPNEKLFF
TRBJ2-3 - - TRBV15 TGTGCCACCAGCAGAGATGGAACAGCGGCAGATACGCAGTATTTT CATSRDGTAADTQYF
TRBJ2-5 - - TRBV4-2 TGTGCCAGCAGCCAAGTGGTCGGGGTTCAAGAGACCCAGTACTTC CASSQVVGVQETQYF
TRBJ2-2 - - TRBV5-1 TGCGCCACCCAGCGAGACCCCAGGGTTTCGGGGGAGCTGTTTTTT CATQRDPRVSGELFF
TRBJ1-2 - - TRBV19 TGTGCCAGTAGTCGATCAGATAACTATGGCTACACCTTC CASSRSDNYGYTF
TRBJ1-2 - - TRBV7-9 TGTGCCAGCGCGGCGCAGATAAACTATGGCTACACCTTC CASAAQINYGYTF
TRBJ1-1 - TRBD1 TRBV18 TGTGCCAGCTCACCTCAGACAGGGGAGAACACTGAAGCTTTCTTT CASSPQTGENTEAFF
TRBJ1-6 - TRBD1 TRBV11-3 TGTGCCAGCACCCGTGGGACAGGGTTTAATTCACCCCTCCACTTT CASTRGTGFNSPLHF
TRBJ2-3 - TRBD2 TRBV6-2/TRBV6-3 TGTGCCAGCAGTTACTCGACGGGGGACTACACAGATACGCAGTATTTT CASSYSTGDYTDTQYF
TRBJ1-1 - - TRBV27 TGTGCCAGCAGCCCAGGGACAGAAGCTTTCTTT CASSPGTEAFF
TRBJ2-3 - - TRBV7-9 TGTGCCAGCAGCTATCCCGCAGATACGCAGTATTTT CASSYPADTQYF
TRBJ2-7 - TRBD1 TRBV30 TGTGCCTGGAGTGGGACAGGGAATCACAAGTACGAGCAGTACTTC CAWSGTGNHKYEQYF
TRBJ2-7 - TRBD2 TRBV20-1 TGCAGTGCAAGTACCGGGACTAGGTTCTACGAGCAGTACTTC CSASTGTRFYEQYF
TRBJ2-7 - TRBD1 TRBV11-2 TGTGCCAGCAGCCCCCCCCTATCTCGTGAACAGGGGGCGGGAGAGCAGTACTTC CASSPPLSREQGAGEQYF
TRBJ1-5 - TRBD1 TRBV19 TGTGCCAGTCAAGCCGGGACAGGGGCCCATAATCAGCCCCAGCATTTT CASQAGTGAHNQPQHF
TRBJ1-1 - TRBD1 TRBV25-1 TGTGCCAGCAGTGACTCAGGGGGCATCACTGAAGCTTTCTTT CASSDSGGITEAFF
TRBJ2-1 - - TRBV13 TGTGCCAGCAGCTTTTTCCGGGGGTCCAGTTACAATGAGCAGTTCTTC CASSFFRGSSYNEQFF
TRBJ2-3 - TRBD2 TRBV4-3 TGCGCCAGCAGCCAACGTCTAGCGGGCGCCACAGATACGCAGTATTTT CASSQRLAGATDTQYF
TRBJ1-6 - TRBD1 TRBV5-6 TGTGCCAGCAGCTTGTGGGCGACAGGGAGCTCCTATAATTCACCCCTCCACTTT CASSLWATGSSYNSPLHF
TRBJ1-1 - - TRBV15 TGTGCCACCAGCTCAGACCTACGGGGAGACACTGAAGCTTTCTTT CATSSDLRGDTEAFF
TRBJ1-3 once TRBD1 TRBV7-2 TGTGCCAGCAGCTTGCTACTGACAGGGACTGGAAACACCATATATTTT CASSLLLTGTGNTIYF
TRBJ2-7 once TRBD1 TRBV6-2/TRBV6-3 TGTGCCAGCAGTTCCACCGGACAGGGGAGGCACGAGCAGTACTTC CASSSTGQGRHEQYF
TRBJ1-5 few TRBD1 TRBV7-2 TGTGCCAGCAGCTTAGTGGCAGGGGGCGCATCTCAGCCCCAGCATTTT CASSLVAGGASQPQHF
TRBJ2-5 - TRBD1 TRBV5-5 TGTGCCAGCAGCTTGAGGCAGGGGGCGTACCAAGAGACCCAGTACTTC CASSLRQGAYQETQYF
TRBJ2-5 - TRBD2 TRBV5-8 TGTGCCAGCTGCACCCGGGGAGGGGCGGGGGAGACCCAGTACTTC CASCTRGGAGETQYF
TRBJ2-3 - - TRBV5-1 TGCGCCAGCAGCTTTTTGGGGCGCACAGATACGCAGTATTTT CASSFLGRTDTQYF
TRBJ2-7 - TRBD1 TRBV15 TGTGCCACCAGCAGAGGGGGGACAGCAAGCTCCTACGAGCAGTACTTC CATSRGGTASSYEQYF
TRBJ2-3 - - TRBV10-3 TGTGCCATCAGGTCAACAGGGTTTAGCGCAGATACGCAGTATTTT CAIRSTGFSADTQYF
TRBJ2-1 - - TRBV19 TGTGCCAGTAGTATGCGGCTAGGCTCCTACAATGAGCAGTTCTTC CASSMRLGSYNEQFF
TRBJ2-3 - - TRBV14 TGTGCCAGCAGCCAAGAGGGGACACCGACAGATACGCAGTATTTT CASSQEGTPTDTQYF
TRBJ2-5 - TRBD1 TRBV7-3 TGTGCCAGCAGCTTAACTCCGGTCAGGGGGCTGGGGACCCAGTACTTC CASSLTPVRGLGTQYF
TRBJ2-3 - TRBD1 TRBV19 TGTGCCAGTAGTATTTTCAAATCGGACAGGGACACAGATACGCAGTATTTT CASSIFKSDRDTDTQYF